The sequence of this T cell receptor (beta chain) was determined in a study of blood T cell repertoires in COVID-19. Looking at the study overall: Samples of COVID-19 (acute and convalescent) were obtained from the United States, Italy and Spain. PBMCs, B-cell-depleted T cells, or T cells provided the cDNA or gDNA that made up the material.

This CDR3 has 16 amino acids. The germline V gene has CDR1 LNHDA and CDR2 SQIVND (reference sequence). This clone was observed once. Germline and junction disagree at one end, which may indicate a read error. Per the study methods: Amplification from reference gene primers served as the basis for estimated nucleated cell counts. Only in-frame clones appear in the TCRdb table, and some are missing; sequencing was by immunoSEQ multiplex PCR. From that table come the V and J calls and clone size; the DNA was used to work out D and trimming. The sample has tens of thousands of clones; approximately 84% are singletons.

V is TRBV19 and J is TRBJ1-2; the match to TRBD1 covers 8 bases. Source material: peripheral blood. This clonotype was sampled from a man aged 40-50 years with acute or convalescent COVID-19. DNA of the CDR3: TGTGTCAGTAGCAGACAGGGGCCGAATGATAACTATGGCTACACCTTC. It is translated as CVSSRQGPNDNYGYTF.